Below, 2 T cell receptor beta chains from the same sample are listed, as sequenced in a study of regulatory T cells in long-lasting Graves disease. Noted time point: newly diagnosed GD, antithyroid drugs for less than 3 months. Generation of the TCR library employed RNA extracted from PBMCs. Arm-PCR of CDR3 regions and iRepertoire HTBI primers were the basis on which TCR beta libraries were built. TCRdb passed the multiplex PCR reads through MiXCR, listing each CDR3 protein once. Here the sample spans 450,000 to 600,000 distinct CDR3 sequences, roughly 16% being singletons. These records were also assigned to another study, of T cells in Graves' hyperthyroidism and ophthalmopathy.

The sequencing here drew on peripheral blood mononuclear cells (PBMCs), taken at new diagnosis, from a patient treated with antithyroid drugs. Every receptor here comes from a man aged 40-49 years with Graves disease.

The V gene is TRBV15, the J gene TRBJ2-7; 8 bases align to TRBD2. The V and J ends lost 8 bases and 2 bases, in that order; junction bases with no gene match: 8. Germline V gene sequence: CDR1 LNHNV, CDR2 YYDKDF (reference sequence). The CDR3 length is 14 residues. CDR3 bases: TGTGCCACCGGACGGGGGGGCGCTACCTACGAGCAGTACTTC. Translation: CATGRGGATYEQYF. Full variable domain (rest looked up from reference TRBV15 and TRBJ2-7): DAMVIQNPRYQVTQFGKPVTLSCSQTLNHNVMYWYQQKSSQAPKLLFHYYDKDFNNEADTPDNFQSRRPNTSFCFLDIRSPGLGDTAMYLCATGRGGATYEQYFGPGTRLTVT.

V usage is TRBV7-8 and J usage is TRBJ2-7, with D possibly matching TRBD2 (5 bases). Germline-derived CDR1 and CDR2 are SGHVS and FQNEAQ. V was trimmed by 5 bases and J by 0 bases, leaving 11 bases between them. CDR3 length equals 14 residues. In nucleotides, the CDR3 is TGTGCCAGCAGCCGCGACTACAGCTCCTACGAGCAGTACTTC. Translated: CASSRDYSSYEQYF.